The entry below gives a single T cell receptor beta chain sequence along with its context. CDR1 and CDR2 from the germline V gene are SGHTA and FQGNSA. The CDR3 is 18 residues long. V shed 1 base, J shed 2 bases, and the junction held 8 bases outside the gene matches. The Seattle patients joined while their infection was active and were tracked longitudinally afterward. This record comes from a study of blood T cell repertoires in COVID-19. Study-wide background: Specimens from acute and convalescent COVID-19 originated in the United States, Italy and Spain. Sample material is recorded as cDNA or gDNA derived from T cells, B-cell-depleted T cells, or PBMCs.

Per the original methods: Amplification of reference gene primers was used by the study to estimate nucleated cell counts. This table comes from immunoSEQ multiplex PCR, and its TCRdb copy is limited to in-frame clones, with some not included. V and J calls and clone size are those listed in that table; D and trimming were worked out from the DNA. This sample yields 250,000 to 300,000 clones, of which roughly 90% are seen a single time; about 10% belongs to the top ten. This sequence was found in a woman in her twenties or thirties with COVID-19, enrolled during active disease. The chain joins TRBV7-2 to TRBJ2-3; the match to TRBD2 covers 11 bases. The sample taken for sequencing was peripheral blood. This chain's CDR3 is CASSLETLAGGSTDTQYF. The DNA for the CDR3 is TGTGCCAGCAGCTTAGAAACCCTAGCGGGAGGTTCCACAGATACGCAGTATTTT.